This T cell receptor beta chain was recovered during a study of T cells after somatic rescue of genetic block. TCRdb's copy holds only in-frame clones and misses some; the assay was immunoSEQ multiplex PCR. The data contain under 15,000 clones, roughly 72% of them singletons. Trimming took 3 bases from V and 6 from J; bases not matched to a gene: 6. The CDR3 is made up of 15 amino acids. From germline, CDR1 is SGHRS and CDR2 YFSETQ. The gene calls are TRBV5-1 and TRBJ1-6, with 7 bases lining up with TRBD1. The sequence was obtained from a boy aged 5-17 years. The sequencing input was peripheral blood mononuclear cells (PBMCs). CDR3 DNA sequence: TGCGCCAGCAGCTCCGGACAGGACCCTAATTCACCCCTCCACTTT. This sequence encodes CASSSGQDPNSPLHF.